Following are 21 T cell receptor beta chains from one sample sequenced in a study of shared T cell receptors in the human thymus. Profiled with immunoSEQ multiplex PCR; TCRdb holds only in-frame clones, not every one. This table has about 710,000 clones, approximately 89% appearing once. These records were also assigned to another study, of human thymus T cells.

Sequencing was done on a sample of thymocytes. The receptors derive from a boy under two years old with a congenital heart defect.

The V and J genes are TRBV15 and TRBJ2-1, with TRBD2 as a possible D gene (6 bases). This CDR3 spans 15 amino acids. Deletions cut 1 base from V and 5 bases from J, with 12 bases between. Per germline, CDR1 LNHNV and CDR2 YYDKDF (reference sequence). The CDR3 DNA sequence: TGTGCCACCAGCAGAGGGGGGGAGAGGCACAATGAGCAGTTCTTC. It yields the protein CATSRGGERHNEQFF.

This chain joins TRBV6-1 and TRBJ2-3; 7 nucleotides agree with TRBD1. Germline loops: CDR1 MNHNS, CDR2 SASEGT. Trimming at V came to 6 bases and at J to 0 bases, leaving 6 bases not matched to a gene. The CDR3 totals 15 residues. The CDR3 bases are TGTGCCAGCAGCGATAGACAGGGTAGCACAGATACGCAGTATTTT. Its protein is CASSDRQGSTDTQYF.

V is TRBV27 and J is TRBJ2-6; TRBD1 matches at 8 bases. Looked up from germline, CDR1 is MNHEY and CDR2 is SMNVEV (reference sequence). There are 17 residues in the CDR3. Germline trimming cut 6 bases from V and 2 bases from J; bases unmatched to any gene: 9. CDR3 region: CASRLTGVRAGANVLTF. CDR3 nucleotide sequence: TGTGCCAGCAGACTGACAGGGGTGAGAGCTGGGGCCAACGTCCTGACTTTC. The full variable domain, with the rest looked up from reference TRBV27 and TRBJ2-6, is EAQVTQNPRYLITVTGKKLTVTCSQNMNHEYMSWYRQDPGLGLRQIYYSMNVEVTDKGDVPEGYKVSRKEKRNFPLILESPSPNQTSLYFCASRLTGVRAGANVLTFGAGSRLTVL.

With respect to this clone: At one end, the junction sequence differs from germline, possibly due to a read error. The chain couples TRBV6-5 to TRBJ1-2; the D gene is possibly TRBD1 (5 bases). The length of the CDR3 is 15 residues. Germline lookup yields CDR1 MNHEY and CDR2 SVGAGI. CDR3 residues: CASSDSGFGGYGYTF. The CDR3 DNA sequence: TGTGCCAGCAGTGACTCAGGGTTCGGGGGCTATGGCTACACCTTC.

The V and J genes are TRBV2 and TRBJ2-7, with 7 bases matching TRBD2. V lost 2 bases to trimming and J lost 0 bases; unmatched junction nucleotides: 10. The V gene's germline CDR1 is SNHLY and CDR2 FYNNEI. The CDR3 is 17 amino acids. This CDR3 is CASSELGLAEHSYEQYF. The CDR3, as DNA: TGTGCCAGCAGTGAACTTGGGCTAGCGGAACACTCCTACGAGCAGTACTTC. Supplemented by reference TRBV2 and TRBJ2-7, the full variable domain reads EPEVTQTPSHQVTQMGQEVILRCVPISNHLYFYWYRQILGQKVEFLVSFYNNEISEKSEIFDDQFSVERPDGSNFTLKIRSTKLEDSAMYFCASSELGLAEHSYEQYFGPGTRLTVT.

This chain links TRBV28 with TRBJ2-7, with D hard to call. The CDR3 covers 15 residues. The germline V gene encodes CDR1 MDHEN and CDR2 SYDVKM. V lost 7 bases, J lost 0 bases, and 16 bases lay in between. The CDR3 sequence: CASTDFERSSYEQYF. CDR3 in DNA: TGTGCCAGCACCGACTTTGAGAGAAGCTCCTACGAGCAGTACTTC.

This chain connects TRBV28 to TRBJ2-3; D gene unclear. The CDR3 is made up of 16 amino acids. V shed 1 base and J shed 0 bases, with 11 bases lying between them. The germline CDR1 and CDR2 sequences are MDHEN and SYDVKM. The chain's CDR3 is CASSLSLHSSTDTQYF. The CDR3, as DNA: TGTGCCAGCAGTTTATCTTTACATTCTAGCACAGATACGCAGTATTTT.

CDR3 residues: CASSPRGGLDEKLFF. For the CDR3, the DNA is TGTGCCAGCAGCCCCCGGGGAGGGTTGGATGAAAAACTGTTTTTT. This rearrangement joins TRBV7-9 to TRBJ1-4; D is undetermined. This CDR3 is 15 amino acids long. Germline CDR1 SEHNR, CDR2 FQNEAQ (reference sequence). With 5 bases removed from V and 6 bases from J, the gap between germline ends came to 16 bases. Combining the CDR3 with reference TRBV7-9 and TRBJ1-4 gives the whole variable domain DTGVSQNPRHKITKRGQNVTFRCDPISEHNRLYWYRQTLGQGPEFLTYFQNEAQLEKSRLLSDRFSAERPKGSFSTLEIQRTEQGDSAMYLCASSPRGGLDEKLFFGSGTQLSVL.

The J gene is TRBJ2-3, the V gene TRBV6-5, with a possible D match to TRBD2 (5 bases). The germline CDR1 and CDR2 sequences are MNHEY and SVGAGI. This CDR3 has 14 amino acids. The germline V and J ends were trimmed by 5 bases and 4 bases, with 13 bases remaining between them. The CDR3 spells CASSPSAGADTQYF. The DNA of the CDR3 is TGTGCCAGCAGTCCTTCAGCCGGGGCAGATACGCAGTATTTT.

V and J are TRBV29-1 and TRBJ2-2; 7 bases match TRBD1. Germline-derived CDR1 and CDR2 are SQVTM and ANQGSEA. There are 14 residues in the CDR3. V lost 6 bases and J lost 1; bases outside the gene matches: 5. The CDR3 nucleotides read TGCAGCGTAAAGGACAGGCAGAACACCGGGGAGCTGTTTTTT. Translation: CSVKDRQNTGELFF.

V and J are TRBV5-6 and TRBJ1-4, with 9 nucleotides matching TRBD1. Unmatched junction bases numbered 12, after V lost 2 bases and J lost 7 bases. This CDR3 is built from 17 residues. The germline V gene has CDR1 SGHDT and CDR2 YYEEEE. CDR3 in DNA: TGTGCCAGCAGCTTTGGTCTCCGGGACAGGGTGGGTGAAAAACTGTTTTTT. Translated, it gives CASSFGLRDRVGEKLFF.

The genes are TRBV5-5 and TRBJ2-7; 7 nucleotides line up with TRBD1. This CDR3 has 14 residues. Unmatched junction bases numbered 8, after V lost 1 base and J lost 7 bases. Germline V lookup: CDR1 SGHKS, CDR2 YYEKEE (reference sequence). CDR3 protein: CASSLIQGPGEQYF. The CDR3, as DNA: TGTGCCAGCAGCTTGATACAGGGGCCGGGAGAGCAGTACTTC.

The rearrangement uses TRBV7-2 and TRBJ2-3; 9 positions agree with TRBD2. Germline loops: CDR1 SGHTA, CDR2 FQGNSA. This CDR3 is built from 16 residues. Trimming removed 2 bases from V and 5 bases from J; junction bases left unmatched: 8. The CDR3 DNA is TGTGCCAGCAGCTTACGGCGGGAGGGCCTGGTAGATACGCAGTATTTT. Translating it yields CASSLRREGLVDTQYF. Full variable domain (remainder filled in from reference TRBV7-2 and TRBJ2-3): GAGVSQSPSNKVTEKGKDVELRCDPISGHTALYWYRQSLGQGLEFLIYFQGNSAPDKSGLPSDRFSAERTGGSVSTLTIQRTQQEDSAVYLCASSLRREGLVDTQYFGPGTRLTVL.

The chain recombines TRBV2 with TRBJ2-7; D might be TRBD1 (6 bases). The CDR3 length is 15 residues. Per germline, CDR1 SNHLY and CDR2 FYNNEI. V lost 6 bases and J lost 0, with 15 bases in between. This CDR3 reads CASRVQGYYSYEQYF. CDR3 in DNA: TGTGCCAGCAGGGTTCAGGGGTACTACTCCTACGAGCAGTACTTC. Drawing the rest from reference TRBV2 and TRBJ2-7, the complete variable domain is EPEVTQTPSHQVTQMGQEVILRCVPISNHLYFYWYRQILGQKVEFLVSFYNNEISEKSEIFDDQFSVERPDGSNFTLKIRSTKLEDSAMYFCASRVQGYYSYEQYFGPGTRLTVT.

The chain combines TRBV11-2 with TRBJ1-1, with no clear D. The V gene's germline CDR1 is SGHAT and CDR2 FQNNGV. CDR3 length: 12 residues. V shed 6 bases and J shed 10 bases, with 15 bases lying between them. The CDR3 nucleotides are TGTGCCAGCAGTTTAATCAGTCCATTAGCTTTCTTT. Its protein is CASSLISPLAFF.

This chain uses TRBV10-3 with TRBJ2-5; 10 bases align to TRBD1. The CDR3 runs 14 residues. The germline V gene encodes CDR1 ENHRY and CDR2 SYGVKD. J lost 2 bases, V lost 11 bases, and 8 bases had no gene match. CDR3 in DNA: TGTGCCGAGGAAGGACAGGGGGGTCAAGAGACCCAGTACTTC. Translating it yields CAEEGQGGQETQYF.

This clone was seen only once. The chain is built from TRBV28 and TRBJ2-1; possibly TRBD2 for D (6 bases). Trimming took off 2 bases at V and 0 bases at J, with 17 bases between the two ends. The CDR3 is 18 amino acids. Germline V CDR1 and CDR2: MDHEN, SYDVKM. DNA of the CDR3: TGTGCCAGCAGTTTAAAAGCTAAAGGGAGGCTCTCCTACAATGAGCAGTTCTTC. Translated, it gives CASSLKAKGRLSYNEQFF.

V is TRBV27 and J is TRBJ2-5; TRBD2 matches at 8 bases. This CDR3 spans 16 amino acids. Trimming at V came to 5 bases and at J to 1 base, leaving 9 bases not matched to a gene. Germline loops: CDR1 MNHEY, CDR2 SMNVEV (reference sequence). The CDR3 DNA reads as TGTGCCAGCAGTCCCCCCCCGGGGGGGTGCCAAGAGACCCAGTACTTC. Translated, it gives CASSPPPGGCQETQYF.

The rearrangement uses TRBV28 and TRBJ1-6; unclear D gene. The CDR3 length is 19 residues. Per germline, CDR1 MDHEN and CDR2 SYDVKM. V was pared by 4 bases and J by 0 bases, with 19 bases between. CDR3 DNA sequence: TGTGCCAGCAGTTGTCGACGGCAGGAAGGCTTCTCCTATAATTCACCCCTCCACTTT. Protein: CASSCRRQEGFSYNSPLHF.

The CDR3 DNA reads as TGTGCCAGCAGAAGGACAGGGATCACTGAAGCTTTCTTT. The encoded protein is CASRRTGITEAFF. The chain carries TRBV2 and TRBJ1-1; 8 bases align to TRBD1. V lost 6 bases, J lost 4 bases, and 4 bases stayed unmatched. In germline, CDR1 is SNHLY, CDR2 FYNNEI. This CDR3 is 13 amino acids long.

This rearrangement joins TRBV2 to TRBJ2-3; no clear D. V was clipped by 0 bases and J by 0 bases, with 10 bases between them. Germline loops: CDR1 SNHLY, CDR2 FYNNEI. The CDR3 is 16 amino acids. The CDR3 loop reads CASSEASNKSTDTQYF. The CDR3 DNA reads TGTGCCAGCAGTGAAGCATCCAACAAAAGCACAGATACGCAGTATTTT.